The clone carrying this T cell receptor beta chain occurred many times. It was through 5'RACE template switching that TCR cDNA was made, with a universal primer site and UMIs added. TCRdb itself ran the 5' RACE reads through MiXCR, one entry per CDR3 protein. The data show some 560,000 distinct CDR3 sequences, approximately 16% seen once. This CDR3 spans 14 amino acids. The J segment lost 1 base and the V segment lost 7 bases, leaving 1 base of the junction unmatched. Germline CDR1 reads ENHRY; CDR2 reads SYGVKD. This entry comes from a study of T cells after yellow fever vaccination. The specimen comprised PBMCs, sampled 4 to 5 days after the first yellow fever vaccination. The TCR originated in a man younger than 35 who received the YFV17D yellow fever vaccine. The chain joins TRBV10-3 to TRBJ2-3, with 11 nucleotides matching TRBD2. The CDR3 DNA reads TGTGCCATCAAGACTAGCGGGGGCACAGATACGCAGTATTTT. Protein: CAIKTSGGTDTQYF.